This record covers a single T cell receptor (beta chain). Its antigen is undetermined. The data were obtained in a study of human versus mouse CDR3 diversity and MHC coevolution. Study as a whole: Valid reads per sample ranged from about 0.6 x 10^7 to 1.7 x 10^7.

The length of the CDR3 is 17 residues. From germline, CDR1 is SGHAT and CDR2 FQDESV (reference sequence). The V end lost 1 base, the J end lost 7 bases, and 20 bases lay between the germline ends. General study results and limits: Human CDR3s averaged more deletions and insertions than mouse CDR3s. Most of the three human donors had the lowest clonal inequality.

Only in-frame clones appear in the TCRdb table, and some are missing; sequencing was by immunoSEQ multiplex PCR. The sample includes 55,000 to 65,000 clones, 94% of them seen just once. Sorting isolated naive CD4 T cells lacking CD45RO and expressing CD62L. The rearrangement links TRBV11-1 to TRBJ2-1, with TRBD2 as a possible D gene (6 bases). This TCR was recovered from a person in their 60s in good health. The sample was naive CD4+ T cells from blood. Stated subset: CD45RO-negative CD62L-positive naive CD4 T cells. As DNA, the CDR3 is TGTGCCAGCAGCTTAGATGGCGGTTCACTTGGGGGGAATGAGCAGTTCTTC. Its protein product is CASSLDGGSLGGNEQFF.